Shown below are 20 T cell receptor beta chains from a single sample sequenced in a study of beta chain features in type 1 diabetes (dated by TCRdb to between 2017 and 2018). The method was the immunoSEQ multiplex PCR assay. The High Capacity cDNA Reverse Transcription Kit was used to reverse transcribe all of the isolated RNA, meaning that expressed TCRB transcripts were what got sequenced. TCRdb holds this immuneACCESS table with in-frame rearrangements only. Some clones are missing; in checked studies, unresolved V genes explain under half, and the rest has no known cause. The sample profile shows 240,000 or so clones; approximately 13% of them were found once. Roughly 0.019% of the sample is taken by the ten largest. These receptors' targets are unknown. Results and caveats for the whole study, not just this receptor: In all four CD4+ subsets, TCRB CDR3 length was moderately but significantly shorter in type 1 diabetes patients.

What was sequenced was naive CD4+ T cells from blood. The cell subset or site label, read with the paper, signifies: true naive CD4+ T cells. The receptors were gathered from a man aged 25-45 years with type 1 diabetes.

The J gene is TRBJ1-1, the V gene TRBV9; D gene uncertain. V lost 0 bases to trimming and J lost 1 base, with 10 bases between them. The germline CDR1 and CDR2 sequences are SGDLS and YYNGEE. The length of the CDR3 is 15 residues. In nucleotides, the CDR3 is TGTGCCAGCAGCGTAGGGGGAGGCGGGAACACTGAAGCTTTCTTT. This translates into CASSVGGGGNTEAFF.

There are a few counts of this clone. The chain combines TRBV19 with TRBJ1-5; 7 positions agree with TRBD1. Germline values: CDR1 LNHDA, CDR2 SQIVND (reference sequence). This CDR3 is 13 amino acids long. Losses at the gene ends were 5 bases for V and 5 bases for J; bases not matched to a gene: 3. The DNA of the CDR3 is TGTGCCAGTAGTGGGGACAGAGATCAGCCCCAGCATTTT. Protein: CASSGDRDQPQHF.

This chain links TRBV6-1 with TRBJ1-1; a possible D gene is TRBD1 (5 bases). The CDR3 runs 14 residues. V lost 3 bases and J 1 base, leaving 9 bases between the germline ends. Per germline, CDR1 MNHNS and CDR2 SASEGT. The CDR3: CASSEGQGNTEAFF. As DNA, the CDR3 is TGTGCCAGCAGTGAGGGGCAGGGGAACACTGAAGCTTTCTTT.

V is TRBV6-1 and J is TRBJ1-1; no firm D call. CDR3 length equals 14 residues. CDR1 MNHNS and CDR2 SASEGT come from the germline V gene. Trimming took off 4 bases at V and 1 base at J, with 10 bases between the two ends. The chain's CDR3 is CASSARTQNTEAFF. CDR3 nucleotides: TGTGCCAGCAGTGCCCGTACTCAGAACACTGAAGCTTTCTTT.

This chain connects TRBV6-5 to TRBJ2-3; D is ambiguous. V lost 4 bases and J 0 bases, leaving 8 bases between the germline ends. The CDR3 has 14 residues. Germline lookup yields CDR1 MNHEY and CDR2 SVGAGI. The CDR3 DNA reads as TGTGCCAGCAGTTCTATGACTAGCACAGATACGCAGTATTTT. This codes for CASSSMTSTDTQYF.

This chain links TRBV29-1 with TRBJ1-2; TRBD1 matches at 11 bases. The CDR3 sequence is 16 residues long. Germline values: CDR1 SQVTM, CDR2 ANQGSEA. The V gene end was trimmed by 7 bases and the J gene end by 5 bases; junction bases not matched to a gene: 15. CDR3 nucleotide sequence: TGCAGCGCGGAGGGGGGTGGACAGGGGGCAAAGTATGGCTACACCTTC. Its translation is CSAEGGGQGAKYGYTF.

The rearrangement joins TRBV12-5 to TRBJ1-1; 8 bases are a match to TRBD1. The J segment lost 8 bases and the V segment lost 7 bases, leaving 9 bases of the junction unmatched. The germline gives CDR1 LGHNT, CDR2 FRNRAP. CDR3 length: 13 residues. The CDR3 sequence: CASAPRGLGEAFF. The CDR3 nucleotides are TGTGCTAGTGCCCCCAGGGGGCTCGGAGAAGCTTTCTTT. Filled out from reference TRBV12-5 and TRBJ1-1, the complete variable domain reads DARVTQTPRHKVTEMGQEVTMRCQPILGHNTVFWYRQTMMQGLELLAYFRNRAPLDDSGMPKDRFSAEMPDATLATLKIQPSEPRDSAVYFCASAPRGLGEAFFGQGTRLTVV.

V usage is TRBV30 and J usage is TRBJ2-1; 9 bases fit TRBD2. Germline trimming cut 2 bases from V and 5 bases from J; bases unmatched to any gene: 4. CDR3 length: 14 amino acids. Germline loops: CDR1 GTSNPN, CDR2 SVGIG (reference sequence). CDR3 in DNA: TGTGCCTGGAGTATAAGGACTAGCGACAATGAGCAGTTCTTC. As protein: CAWSIRTSDNEQFF.

The chain employs TRBV7-9 and TRBJ1-3; D might be TRBD1 (6 bases). CDR1 is SEHNR, CDR2 FQNEAQ, per germline (reference sequence). The V end lost 3 bases, the J end lost 3 bases, and 12 bases lay between the germline ends. The CDR3 is made up of 15 amino acids. CDR3 amino acids: CASSFQQGGGNTIYF. The CDR3 coding sequence is TGTGCCAGCAGCTTCCAACAGGGTGGTGGAAACACCATATATTTT. Combining the CDR3 with reference TRBV7-9 and TRBJ1-3 gives the whole variable domain DTGVSQNPRHKITKRGQNVTFRCDPISEHNRLYWYRQTLGQGPEFLTYFQNEAQLEKSRLLSDRFSAERPKGSFSTLEIQRTEQGDSAMYLCASSFQQGGGNTIYFGEGSWLTVV.

This clone was recorded at least ten times. V gene TRBV15 combines with J gene TRBJ2-1; D uncertain. CDR3 length: 12 residues. V dropped 0 bases and J dropped 7 bases, with 4 bases sitting between them. The V gene's germline CDR1 is LNHNV and CDR2 YYDKDF (reference sequence). The CDR3 here is CATSRDRNEQFF. In DNA form, the CDR3 reads TGTGCCACCAGCAGAGATAGAAATGAGCAGTTCTTC.

This clone was counted a few times. The gene calls are TRBV4-1 and TRBJ1-2; D perhaps matches TRBD1 (5 bases). With 3 bases removed from V and 6 bases from J, the gap between germline ends came to 14 bases. This CDR3 has 14 amino acids. Germline lookup yields CDR1 MGHRA and CDR2 YSYEKL. The CDR3 sequence is CASSHLAAGNGYTF. Here the CDR3 DNA reads TGCGCCAGCAGCCACCTTGCGGCAGGGAATGGCTACACCTTC.

This clone was counted a few times. V usage is TRBV11-2 and J usage is TRBJ2-1; TRBD2 might be the D (5 bases). This CDR3 is 15 amino acids long. Germline-derived CDR1 and CDR2 are SGHAT and FQNNGV. Trimming shortened V by 3 bases and J by 4 bases, and 13 bases separated the two germline ends. The DNA for the CDR3 is TGTGCCAGCAGCTTTGCGCCGACTACTTACAATGAGCAGTTCTTC. Its translation: CASSFAPTTYNEQFF.

The rearrangement links TRBV18 to TRBJ2-2; weak D call: TRBD1 (6 bases). CDR3 length equals 15 residues. The V end lost 3 bases, the J end lost 5 bases, and 13 bases lay between the germline ends. Germline CDR1 KGHSH, CDR2 LQKENI. The CDR3 region has the DNA TGTGCCAGCTCACCGAGGACAGTTGAAACCGGGGAGCTGTTTTTT. It translates to CASSPRTVETGELFF. The full variable domain, in which reference TRBV18 and TRBJ2-2 provide the parts outside the CDR3, is NAGVMQNPRHLVRRRGQEARLRCSPMKGHSHVYWYRQLPEEGLKFMVYLQKENIIDESGMPKERFSAEFPKEGPSILRIQQVVRGDSAAYFCASSPRTVETGELFFGEGSRLTVL.

The chain carries TRBV7-9 and TRBJ1-1; TRBD1 is a possible D gene (5 bases). The CDR3 is 15 residues long. Germline values: CDR1 SEHNR, CDR2 FQNEAQ (reference sequence). V lost 5 bases and J 0 bases, leaving 13 bases between the germline ends. Here the CDR3 reads CASSLRQTMNTEAFF. CDR3 sequence (DNA): TGTGCCAGCAGCCTCAGACAGACGATGAACACTGAAGCTTTCTTT.

The sample holds a few counts of this clone. V usage is TRBV19 and J usage is TRBJ2-3; 10 nucleotides align to TRBD1. Germline values: CDR1 LNHDA, CDR2 SQIVND (reference sequence). The CDR3 has 15 residues. After removal of 5 bases from V and 3 bases from J, the junction contained 5 bases not matched to a gene. The CDR3 DNA follows: TGTGCCAGTAGTGCCCCGGGACAGGGGACAGATACGCAGTATTTT. Its protein product is CASSAPGQGTDTQYF.

This clone was seen a few times. The genes are TRBV19 and TRBJ1-5, with TRBD1 identical over 10 bases. The CDR3 extends over 15 amino acids. In germline, CDR1 is LNHDA, CDR2 SQIVND (reference sequence). V dropped 2 bases and J dropped 5; count of bases not matched to a gene: 3. CDR3 sequence: CASSIRDRGDQPQHF. The CDR3 coding sequence is TGTGCCAGTAGTATACGGGACAGGGGTGATCAGCCCCAGCATTTT.

This clone has more than one count but fewer than ten. The gene calls are TRBV2 and TRBJ1-1, with 7 bases matching TRBD1. Germline CDR1 SNHLY, CDR2 FYNNEI. This CDR3 has 13 amino acids. V lost 6 bases, J lost 4 bases, and 5 bases stayed unmatched. The CDR3 coding sequence is TGTGCCAGCAGACCGACAGGGTTCACTGAAGCTTTCTTT. This sequence encodes CASRPTGFTEAFF.

The rearrangement links TRBV15 to TRBJ1-4; 9 nucleotides line up with TRBD1. The V gene's germline CDR1 is LNHNV and CDR2 YYDKDF (reference sequence). The V and J ends lost 0 bases and 5 bases, in that order; junction bases with no gene match: 10. The CDR3 is 18 amino acids. CDR3 nucleotides: TGTGCCACCAGCAGAGATTCCTTGGGACAGGGAAGGAATGAAAAACTGTTTTTT. Protein sequence: CATSRDSLGQGRNEKLFF.

This chain links TRBV5-4 with TRBJ1-2; D is ambiguous. Trimming removed 4 bases at V and 0 bases at J, with 10 bases between. The germline CDR1 and CDR2 sequences are SGHNT and YYREEE (reference sequence). The CDR3 extends over 14 amino acids. CDR3 in DNA: TGTGCCAGCAGCCTCGGGAGCCCTAACTATGGCTACACCTTC. Translation gives CASSLGSPNYGYTF.

In this sample, this clone turned up a few times. The V gene is TRBV29-1, the J gene TRBJ1-2; 11 nucleotides agree with TRBD1. V was pared by 7 bases and J by 7 bases, with 8 bases of the junction left unmatched. Germline CDR1 reads SQVTM; CDR2 reads ANQGSEA. The CDR3 totals 13 residues. CDR3 protein: CSGGQGARSGYTF. CDR3 bases: TGCAGCGGAGGACAGGGGGCGAGGAGTGGCTACACCTTC.